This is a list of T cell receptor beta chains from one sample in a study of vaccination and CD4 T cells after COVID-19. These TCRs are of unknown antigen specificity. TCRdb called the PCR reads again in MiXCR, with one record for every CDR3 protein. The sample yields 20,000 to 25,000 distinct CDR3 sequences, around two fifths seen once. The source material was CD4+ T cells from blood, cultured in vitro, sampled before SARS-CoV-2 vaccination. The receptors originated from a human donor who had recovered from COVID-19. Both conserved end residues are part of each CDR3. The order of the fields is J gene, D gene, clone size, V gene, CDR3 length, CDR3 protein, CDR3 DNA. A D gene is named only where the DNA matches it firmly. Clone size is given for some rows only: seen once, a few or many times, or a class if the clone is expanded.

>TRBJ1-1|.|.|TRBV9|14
CASSVDSGYTEAFF
TGTGCCAGCAGCGTAGATTCAGGGTACACTGAAGCTTTCTTT
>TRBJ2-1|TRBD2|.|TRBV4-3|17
CASSQEGAGRAYNEQFF
TGCGCCAGCAGCCAAGAAGGTGCCGGGAGGGCCTACAATGAGCAGTTCTTC
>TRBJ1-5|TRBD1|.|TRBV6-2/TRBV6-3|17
CASSSPNPDRARSSQHF
TGTGCCAGCAGTTCCCCAAACCCCGACAGGGCCCGCTCGTCCCAGCATTTT
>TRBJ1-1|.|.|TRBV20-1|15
CSARDVYAGYPEAFF
TGCAGTGCTAGAGATGTTTATGCAGGGTATCCTGAAGCTTTCTTT
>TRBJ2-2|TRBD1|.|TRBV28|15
CASSRGQANTGELFF
TGTGCCAGCAGCCGCGGACAGGCGAACACCGGGGAGCTGTTTTTT
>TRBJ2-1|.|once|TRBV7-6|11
CASSLYGGEYF
TGTGCCAGCAGCTTATACGGCGGAGAGTACTTC
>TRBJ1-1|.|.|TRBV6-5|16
CASSYSIGRLNTEAFF
TGTGCCAGCAGTTACTCGATCGGACGGCTGAACACTGAAGCTTTCTTT
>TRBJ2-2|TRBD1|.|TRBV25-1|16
CASNSATGGFTGELFF
TGTGCCAGCAACTCTGCGACAGGGGGTTTCACCGGGGAGCTGTTTTTT
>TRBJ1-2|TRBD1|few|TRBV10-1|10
CASNPQGPTF
TGCGCCAGCAACCCACAGGGGCCCACCTTC
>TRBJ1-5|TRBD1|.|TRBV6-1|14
CASRGTGGGQPQHF
TGTGCCAGCAGGGGCACAGGGGGCGGGCAGCCCCAGCATTTT
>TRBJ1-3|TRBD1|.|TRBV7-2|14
CASSRPEQGNTIYF
TGTGCCAGCAGCCGACCCGAACAGGGGAACACCATATATTTT
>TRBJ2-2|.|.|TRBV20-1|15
CSAREDNRNTGELFF
TGCAGTGCTAGAGAAGACAACAGGAACACCGGGGAGCTGTTTTTT
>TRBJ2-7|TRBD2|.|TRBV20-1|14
CSARTLAGEFGQYF
TGCAGTGCTAGAACGCTAGCGGGAGAATTTGGGCAGTACTTC
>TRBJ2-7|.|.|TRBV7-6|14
CASSLAPGAYEQYF
TGTGCCAGCAGCTTAGCACCGGGGGCCTACGAGCAGTACTTC
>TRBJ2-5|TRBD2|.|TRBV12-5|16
CASGLVVGREGETQYF
TGTGCTAGTGGTTTGGTAGTGGGACGGGAGGGAGAGACCCAGTACTTC
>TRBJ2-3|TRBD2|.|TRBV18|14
CASSPERGADTQYF
TGTGCCAGCTCACCTGAGCGGGGGGCAGATACGCAGTATTTT
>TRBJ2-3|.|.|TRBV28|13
CASSFQGTDTQYF
TGTGCCAGCAGTTTCCAGGGGACAGATACGCAGTATTTT
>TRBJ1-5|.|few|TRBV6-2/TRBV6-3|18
CASSPSTNPNSHNQPQHF
TGTGCCAGCAGTCCCTCTACGAACCCAAACAGCCATAATCAGCCCCAGCATTTT
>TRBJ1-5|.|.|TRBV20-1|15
CSARALSSGNQPQHF
TGCAGTGCTAGAGCCCTAAGTTCGGGAAATCAGCCCCAGCATTTT
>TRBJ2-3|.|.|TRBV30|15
CAWSRLVFATDTQYF
TGTGCCTGGAGTAGACTAGTTTTCGCAACAGATACGCAGTATTTT
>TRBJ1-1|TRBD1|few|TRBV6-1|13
CASHRGRDTEAFF
TGTGCCAGCCACAGGGGGCGGGACACTGAAGCTTTCTTT
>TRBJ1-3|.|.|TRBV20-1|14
CSATGTVSGNTIYF
TGCAGTGCTACCGGGACGGTCTCTGGAAACACCATATATTTT